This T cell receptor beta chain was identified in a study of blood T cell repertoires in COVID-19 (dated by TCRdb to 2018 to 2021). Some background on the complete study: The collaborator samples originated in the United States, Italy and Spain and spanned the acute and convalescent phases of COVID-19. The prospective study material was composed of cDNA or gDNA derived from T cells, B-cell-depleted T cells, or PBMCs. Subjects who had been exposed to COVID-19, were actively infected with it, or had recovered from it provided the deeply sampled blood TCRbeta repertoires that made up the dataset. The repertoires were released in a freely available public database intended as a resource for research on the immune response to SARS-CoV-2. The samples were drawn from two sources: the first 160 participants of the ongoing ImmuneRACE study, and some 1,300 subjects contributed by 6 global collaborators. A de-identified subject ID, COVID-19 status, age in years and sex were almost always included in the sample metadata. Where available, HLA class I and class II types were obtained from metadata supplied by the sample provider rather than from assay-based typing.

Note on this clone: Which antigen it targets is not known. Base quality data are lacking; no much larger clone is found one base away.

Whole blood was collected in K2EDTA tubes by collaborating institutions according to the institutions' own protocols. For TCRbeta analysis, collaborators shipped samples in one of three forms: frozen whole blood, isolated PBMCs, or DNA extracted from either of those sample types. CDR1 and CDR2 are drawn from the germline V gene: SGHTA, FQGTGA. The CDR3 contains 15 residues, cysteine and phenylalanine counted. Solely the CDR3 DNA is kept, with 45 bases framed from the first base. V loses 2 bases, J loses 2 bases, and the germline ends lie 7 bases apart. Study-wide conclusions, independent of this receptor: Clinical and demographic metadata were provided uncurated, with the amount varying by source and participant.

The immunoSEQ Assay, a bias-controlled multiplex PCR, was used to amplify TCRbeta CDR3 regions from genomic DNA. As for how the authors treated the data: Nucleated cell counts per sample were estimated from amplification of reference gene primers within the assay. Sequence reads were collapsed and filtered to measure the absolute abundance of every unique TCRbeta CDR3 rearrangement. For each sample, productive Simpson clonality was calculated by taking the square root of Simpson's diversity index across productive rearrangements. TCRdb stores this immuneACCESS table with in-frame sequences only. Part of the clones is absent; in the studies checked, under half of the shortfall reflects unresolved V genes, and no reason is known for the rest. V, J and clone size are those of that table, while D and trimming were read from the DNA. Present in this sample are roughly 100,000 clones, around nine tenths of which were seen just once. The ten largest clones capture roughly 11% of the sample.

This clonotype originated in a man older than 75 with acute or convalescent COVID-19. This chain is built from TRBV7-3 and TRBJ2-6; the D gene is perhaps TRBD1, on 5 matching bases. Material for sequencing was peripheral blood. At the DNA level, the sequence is TGTGCCAGCAGCTTATCAGGGCCTGGGGCCAACGTCCTGACTTTC. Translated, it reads CASSLSGPGANVLTF.